The 2 T cell receptor beta chains presented below share a single source sample, sequenced in a study of blood T cell repertoires in COVID-19 (TCRdb year 2020). Library method: the immunoSEQ multiplex PCR assay. TCRdb carries this immuneACCESS record with in-frame sequences only. Its versions omit some clonotypes, under half of them owing to an unresolved V gene in the studies checked, with the rest unexplained. The sample table holds approximately 76,000 clones, of which about nine tenths were seen once. The top ten clonotypes cover approximately 19% of the sample. Material: peripheral blood. The receptor source for this set is a man older than 75 in a cohort sampled during active COVID-19.

The chain carries TRBV6-1 and TRBJ2-2; 9 bases are a match to TRBD1. V shed 3 bases, J shed 3 bases, and the junction held 5 bases outside the gene matches. Per germline, CDR1 MNHNS and CDR2 SASEGT. CDR3 length: 16 amino acids. The CDR3 is CASSELTGGDTGELFF. CDR3 DNA: TGTGCCAGCAGTGAGCTTACAGGGGGCGACACCGGGGAGCTGTTTTTT.

V gene TRBV10-3 combines with J gene TRBJ1-2; 10 bases map to TRBD1. The CDR3 has 15 residues. The germline V gene encodes CDR1 ENHRY and CDR2 SYGVKD. J lost 4 bases, V lost 2 bases, and 4 bases had no gene match. CDR3 in amino acids: CAISEQGQGSYGYTF. For the CDR3, the DNA is TGTGCCATCAGTGAGCAGGGACAGGGGAGCTATGGCTACACCTTC.